Following are 28 T cell receptor beta chains from one sample sequenced in a study of blood T cells in healthy people across ages. A sample-barcoded 5' primer and a J-beta primer mix were used in a second PCR of about 6 to 11 cycles. TCRdb recomputed calls from the 5' RACE reads with MiXCR, one row per CDR3 protein. The sample includes 950,000 to 1,200,000 distinct CDR3 sequences, 30% to 40% of them seen just once. The sequencing sample was made of blood. These receptors originate from a man aged 18 to 30 in good health.

V gene TRBV12-3 or TRBV12-4 combines with J gene TRBJ1-1, with TRBD1 matching over 10 bases. J was trimmed by 4 bases and V by 6 bases; bases with no gene match: 5. The CDR3 runs to 14 residues. CDR3 coding DNA: TGTGCCAGCAGGGAGGGACAGGGGATCACTGAAGCTTTCTTT. Translated, it gives CASREGQGITEAFF.

The chain has TRBV7-9 and TRBJ1-1, with D maybe TRBD1 (6 bases). Germline values: CDR1 SEHNR, CDR2 FQNEAQ (reference sequence). V lost 4 bases and J 3 bases, leaving 18 bases between the germline ends. The CDR3 has 16 amino acids. This chain's CDR3 is CASSSSRGLRDTEAFF. CDR3 nucleotides: TGTGCCAGCAGCTCGTCCAGGGGCTTGAGGGACACTGAAGCTTTCTTT.

Points on this clonotype: The junction and the germline gene differ at one end; a read error may be behind it. This chain links TRBV18 with TRBJ2-6; TRBD1 or TRBD2 may be the D gene (5 bases each). From germline, CDR1 is KGHSH and CDR2 LQKENI. CDR3 size: 17 residues. CDR3 DNA: TGTGCCAGCTCACAGGTTGGGCCGGACTCTGGGGCCAACGCCCTGACTTTC. Its translation is CASSQVGPDSGANALTF. Full variable domain (outside the CDR3, taken from reference TRBV18 and TRBJ2-6): NAGVMQNPRHLVRRRGQEARLRCSPMKGHSHVYWYRQLPEEGLKFMVYLQKENIIDESGMPKERFSAEFPKEGPSILRIQQVVRGDSAAYFCASSQVGPDSGANALTFGAGSRLTVL.

The chain carries TRBV7-2 and TRBJ1-1; D gene uncertain. V was trimmed by 5 bases and J by 0 bases, leaving 13 bases between them. Germline V gives CDR1 SGHTA, CDR2 FQGNSA. This CDR3 is built from 15 residues. CDR3 region: CASSPWNGVNTEAFF. CDR3 nucleotides: TGTGCCAGCAGCCCCTGGAATGGGGTGAACACTGAAGCTTTCTTT.

The V and J genes are TRBV6-6 and TRBJ2-1, with 8 bases identical to TRBD1. CDR1 is MNHNY and CDR2 is SVGAGI in the germline V gene (reference sequence). This CDR3 region has 14 residues. V lost 2 bases and J lost 8; bases outside the gene matches: 5. This CDR3 is CASSYGQGADEQFF. CDR3 coding DNA: TGTGCCAGCAGTTACGGGCAGGGGGCCGATGAGCAGTTCTTC.

This rearrangement joins TRBV9 to TRBJ1-4; D is possibly TRBD1 (6 bases). Trimming removed 3 bases from V and 15 bases from J, with 15 bases in between. CDR3 length equals 12 residues. Germline lookup yields CDR1 SGDLS and CDR2 YYNGEE. The CDR3 loop reads CASSEGGGALFF. The CDR3, as DNA: TGTGCCAGCAGCGAGGGGGGGGGCGCGTTGTTTTTT. The complete variable domain, with remaining parts taken from reference TRBV9 and TRBJ1-4, reads DSGVTQTPKHLITATGQRVTLRCSPRSGDLSVYWYQQSLDQGLQFLIQYYNGEERAKGNILERFSAQQFPDLHSELNLSSLELGDSALYFCASSEGGGALFFGSGTQLSVL.

This rearrangement joins TRBV7-3 to TRBJ1-1; D might be TRBD1 (6 bases). V was pared by 6 bases and J by 3 bases, with 29 bases between. The germline gives CDR1 SGHTA, CDR2 FQGTGA. The length of the CDR3 is 19 residues. CDR3 residues: CASSPRGVRNRVLDTEAFF. The CDR3, as DNA: TGTGCCAGCAGTCCTAGAGGGGTGAGAAACAGGGTGTTAGACACTGAAGCTTTCTTT.

As for this clonotype: Without the conserved terminal phenylalanine or tryptophan, this CDR3 likely stems from a read error. This chain connects TRBV4-3 to TRBJ2-3; possible D gene TRBD1, 6 bases. The CDR3 spans 17 residues. In germline, CDR1 is LGHNA, CDR2 YSLEER. CDR3 bases: TGCGCCAGCAGCCAAGAACGGGACGACACTGGGGGCGATATGCAGTATTCT. As protein: CASSQERDDTGGDMQYS.

This sequence joins TRBV15 and TRBJ1-2, with TRBD1 identical over 7 bases. Germline CDR1 LNHNV, CDR2 YYDKDF (reference sequence). There are 16 residues in the CDR3. V was clipped by 0 bases and J by 1 base; unmatched bases: 5. CDR3 bases: TGTGCCACCAGCAGAGATCGTGGACAGGATAACTATGGCTACACCTTC. It encodes CATSRDRGQDNYGYTF.

The rearrangement links TRBV29-1 to TRBJ2-3; TRBD2 aligns across 7 bases. Germline CDR1 SQVTM, CDR2 ANQGSEA. This CDR3 spans 14 amino acids. The J segment lost 4 bases and the V segment lost 6 bases, leaving 10 bases of the junction unmatched. The CDR3 sequence is CSVPGSGVSDTQYF. The CDR3 nucleotides are TGCAGCGTCCCCGGGAGCGGGGTGTCAGATACGCAGTATTTT.

The rearrangement links TRBV13 to TRBJ1-1; D is ambiguous. The CDR3 extends over 15 amino acids. V lost 4 bases and J lost 1, with 13 bases in between. Germline lookup yields CDR1 PRHDT and CDR2 FYEKMQ (reference sequence). CDR3 DNA: TGTGCCAGCAGCTCCGATGACCTAAAGAACACTGAAGCTTTCTTT. It yields the protein CASSSDDLKNTEAFF.

This clonotype was counted many times. The chain recombines TRBV10-3 with TRBJ2-3, with 9 bases identical to TRBD2. CDR3 size: 17 residues. The V gene end was trimmed by 1 base and the J gene end by 0 bases; junction bases not matched to a gene: 5. Looked up from germline, CDR1 is ENHRY and CDR2 is SYGVKD. The CDR3 nucleotides are TGTGCCATCAGTGAGTTTTTGACTAGCGGTAGCACAGATACGCAGTATTTT. Its translation: CAISEFLTSGSTDTQYF.

V is TRBV2 and J is TRBJ2-5; no firm D call. Looked up from germline, CDR1 is SNHLY and CDR2 is FYNNEI. The V gene lost 3 bases and the J gene lost 0 bases, with 8 bases spanning the gap. The CDR3 runs 14 residues. DNA for the CDR3: TGTGCCAGCAGTGAGGTCCGAGACCAAGAGACCCAGTACTTC. Translating gives CASSEVRDQETQYF.

The rearrangement uses TRBV6-6 and TRBJ1-2, with unresolved D. This CDR3 has 14 amino acids. CDR1 and CDR2 (germline): MNHNY, SVGAGI (reference sequence). Trimming stripped 6 bases from V and 4 bases from J, with 15 bases between. CDR3 sequence (DNA): TGTGCCAGCAGAACGGGGTACAAGAGCTATGGCTACACCTTC. Its translation: CASRTGYKSYGYTF.

This clonotype was seen many times. The chain has TRBV5-6 and TRBJ2-4; 8 nucleotides match TRBD2. CDR1 and CDR2 from the germline V gene are SGHDT and YYEEEE. CDR3 length: 19 amino acids. V gave up 1 base and J gave up 1 base; unmatched junction bases: 13. The CDR3 DNA follows: TGTGCCAGCAGCTTGAATTGGTCCCCGGGGGGGGAGGCCAAAAACATTCAGTACTTC. It encodes CASSLNWSPGGEAKNIQYF.

J is TRBJ1-2 and V is TRBV30, with D tentatively TRBD1 (6 bases). CDR3 size: 15 residues. V was shortened by 3 bases and J by 5 bases, with 19 bases between the two germline ends. CDR1 GTSNPN and CDR2 SVGIG come from the germline V gene (reference sequence). CDR3 residues: CAWSGFSGQRYGYTF. The CDR3 DNA follows: TGTGCCTGGAGCGGTTTTAGTGGACAGCGATATGGCTACACCTTC.

This clonotype has at least ten counts. The chain employs TRBV4-2 and TRBJ2-5; no clear D. Germline V gene data show CDR1 as LGHNA and CDR2 as YNFKEQ. V lost 0 bases and J 4 bases, leaving 12 bases between the germline ends. This CDR3 is built from 15 residues. The DNA of the CDR3 is TGTGCCAGCAGCCAAGATGGGGTGGCTGCAGAGACCCAGTACTTC. Translation: CASSQDGVAAETQYF.

Ten or more counts support this clonotype. The chain joins TRBV12-3 or TRBV12-4 to TRBJ1-5; the D is unclear. V shed 3 bases and J shed 3 bases, with 12 bases lying between them. CDR3 size: 15 residues. The CDR3 here is CASSLGGQNNQPQHF. The CDR3 nucleotides are TGTGCCAGCAGTTTGGGTGGCCAGAACAATCAGCCCCAGCATTTT.

This chain uses TRBV11-2 with TRBJ2-7, with D maybe TRBD2 (5 bases). V was cut by 5 bases and J by 7 bases, with 21 bases left in between. Looked up from germline, CDR1 is SGHAT and CDR2 is FQNNGV. The CDR3 totals 15 residues. The CDR3 sequence: CASSASSTRASEQYF. The CDR3 nucleotides read TGTGCCAGCAGCGCCTCCTCCACGAGGGCGAGTGAGCAGTACTTC.

In DNA form, the CDR3 reads TGTGCCAGCAGTGTCGGACAGGGACAAAACTATGGCTACACCTTC. Translation gives CASSVGQGQNYGYTF. The genes are TRBV6-1 and TRBJ1-2, with 8 bases matching TRBD1. V dropped 4 bases and J dropped 2; count of bases not matched to a gene: 6. Germline CDR1 is MNHNS and CDR2 is SASEGT. The CDR3 runs 15 residues.

V and J are TRBV20-1 and TRBJ2-2; D might be TRBD2 (5 bases). Germline V gene lookup returns CDR1 DFQATT and CDR2 SNEGSKA (reference sequence). Between the trimmed V and J ends, which lost 0 bases and 2 bases, there was a span of 7 bases. This CDR3 is built from 14 residues. The CDR3 DNA reads as TGCAGTGCTAGAGATAGGACTAACACCGGGGAGCTGTTTTTT. Translating gives CSARDRTNTGELFF.

This clonotype was detected ten times or more. This CDR3 is CASSVEYGYQETQYF. The CDR3 DNA is TGTGCCAGCAGCGTAGAGTATGGGTACCAAGAGACCCAGTACTTC. The gene calls are TRBV9 and TRBJ2-5; D is unresolved. CDR3 length: 15 amino acids. The germline gives CDR1 SGDLS, CDR2 YYNGEE. V lost 0 bases and J 0 bases, leaving 9 bases between the germline ends.

This clonotype was picked up a small number of times. J is TRBJ1-4 and V is TRBV6-5, with unresolved D. The CDR3 consists of 13 residues. Germline V gene data show CDR1 as MNHEY and CDR2 as SVGAGI. V lost 5 bases to trimming and J lost 8 bases, with 12 bases between them. CDR3 coding DNA: TGTGCCAGCAGTCCCCCCCTTCGAGAAAAACTGTTTTTT. Protein product: CASSPPLREKLFF.

The CDR3 nucleotides read TGCAGCGTTGAATTTGGGCAGGGAATCGACAATGAGCAGTACTTC. Its translation: CSVEFGQGIDNEQYF. The V gene is TRBV29-1, the J gene TRBJ2-7; the D gene is possibly TRBD1 (5 bases). Trimming took 2 bases from V and 7 from J, leaving 21 bases between them. CDR3 length: 15 residues. CDR1 and CDR2 (germline): SQVTM, ANQGSEA.

V usage is TRBV24-1 and J usage is TRBJ2-3; D is perhaps TRBD2 (7 bases). The V end lost 4 bases, the J end lost 2 bases, and 12 bases lay between the germline ends. The germline V gene encodes CDR1 KGHDR and CDR2 SFDVKD. This CDR3 contains 15 residues. CDR3 in amino acids: CATSERGASTDTQYF. CDR3 DNA sequence: TGTGCCACCAGTGAACGGGGGGCCTCCACAGATACGCAGTATTTT.

This clonotype came up a few times. The chain combines TRBV6-5 with TRBJ2-3, with D possibly matching TRBD2 (6 bases). The CDR3 is 16 residues long. Trimming left V 5 bases short and J 0 bases short, with 15 bases between. The germline V gene encodes CDR1 MNHEY and CDR2 SVGAGI. The CDR3 is CASSTPTGRSTDTQYF. In nucleotides, the CDR3 is TGTGCCAGCAGTACGCCCACCGGGAGAAGCACAGATACGCAGTATTTT.

This clonotype was seen a few times. V usage is TRBV28 and J usage is TRBJ1-1, with D maybe TRBD1 (6 bases). Germline V CDR1 and CDR2: MDHEN, SYDVKM. V lost 6 bases, J lost 7 bases, and 21 bases lay in between. This CDR3 contains 15 residues. The CDR3 is CASSLRGTWWGEAFF. CDR3 bases: TGTGCCAGCAGCCTCCGAGGGACATGGTGGGGTGAAGCTTTCTTT. Combining the CDR3 with reference TRBV28 and TRBJ1-1 gives the whole variable domain DVKVTQSSRYLVKRTGEKVFLECVQDMDHENMFWYRQDPGLGLRLIYFSYDVKMKEKGDIPEGYSVSREKKERFSLILESASTNQTSMYLCASSLRGTWWGEAFFGQGTRLTVV.

V and J are TRBV6-5 and TRBJ1-6, with D maybe TRBD1 (6 bases). From germline, CDR1 is MNHEY and CDR2 SVGAGI. Trimming removed 7 bases at V and 0 bases at J, with 10 bases between. The CDR3 spans 15 residues. This CDR3 is CASTQGISYNSPLHF. CDR3 DNA sequence: TGTGCCAGCACTCAGGGGATCTCCTATAATTCACCCCTCCACTTT.